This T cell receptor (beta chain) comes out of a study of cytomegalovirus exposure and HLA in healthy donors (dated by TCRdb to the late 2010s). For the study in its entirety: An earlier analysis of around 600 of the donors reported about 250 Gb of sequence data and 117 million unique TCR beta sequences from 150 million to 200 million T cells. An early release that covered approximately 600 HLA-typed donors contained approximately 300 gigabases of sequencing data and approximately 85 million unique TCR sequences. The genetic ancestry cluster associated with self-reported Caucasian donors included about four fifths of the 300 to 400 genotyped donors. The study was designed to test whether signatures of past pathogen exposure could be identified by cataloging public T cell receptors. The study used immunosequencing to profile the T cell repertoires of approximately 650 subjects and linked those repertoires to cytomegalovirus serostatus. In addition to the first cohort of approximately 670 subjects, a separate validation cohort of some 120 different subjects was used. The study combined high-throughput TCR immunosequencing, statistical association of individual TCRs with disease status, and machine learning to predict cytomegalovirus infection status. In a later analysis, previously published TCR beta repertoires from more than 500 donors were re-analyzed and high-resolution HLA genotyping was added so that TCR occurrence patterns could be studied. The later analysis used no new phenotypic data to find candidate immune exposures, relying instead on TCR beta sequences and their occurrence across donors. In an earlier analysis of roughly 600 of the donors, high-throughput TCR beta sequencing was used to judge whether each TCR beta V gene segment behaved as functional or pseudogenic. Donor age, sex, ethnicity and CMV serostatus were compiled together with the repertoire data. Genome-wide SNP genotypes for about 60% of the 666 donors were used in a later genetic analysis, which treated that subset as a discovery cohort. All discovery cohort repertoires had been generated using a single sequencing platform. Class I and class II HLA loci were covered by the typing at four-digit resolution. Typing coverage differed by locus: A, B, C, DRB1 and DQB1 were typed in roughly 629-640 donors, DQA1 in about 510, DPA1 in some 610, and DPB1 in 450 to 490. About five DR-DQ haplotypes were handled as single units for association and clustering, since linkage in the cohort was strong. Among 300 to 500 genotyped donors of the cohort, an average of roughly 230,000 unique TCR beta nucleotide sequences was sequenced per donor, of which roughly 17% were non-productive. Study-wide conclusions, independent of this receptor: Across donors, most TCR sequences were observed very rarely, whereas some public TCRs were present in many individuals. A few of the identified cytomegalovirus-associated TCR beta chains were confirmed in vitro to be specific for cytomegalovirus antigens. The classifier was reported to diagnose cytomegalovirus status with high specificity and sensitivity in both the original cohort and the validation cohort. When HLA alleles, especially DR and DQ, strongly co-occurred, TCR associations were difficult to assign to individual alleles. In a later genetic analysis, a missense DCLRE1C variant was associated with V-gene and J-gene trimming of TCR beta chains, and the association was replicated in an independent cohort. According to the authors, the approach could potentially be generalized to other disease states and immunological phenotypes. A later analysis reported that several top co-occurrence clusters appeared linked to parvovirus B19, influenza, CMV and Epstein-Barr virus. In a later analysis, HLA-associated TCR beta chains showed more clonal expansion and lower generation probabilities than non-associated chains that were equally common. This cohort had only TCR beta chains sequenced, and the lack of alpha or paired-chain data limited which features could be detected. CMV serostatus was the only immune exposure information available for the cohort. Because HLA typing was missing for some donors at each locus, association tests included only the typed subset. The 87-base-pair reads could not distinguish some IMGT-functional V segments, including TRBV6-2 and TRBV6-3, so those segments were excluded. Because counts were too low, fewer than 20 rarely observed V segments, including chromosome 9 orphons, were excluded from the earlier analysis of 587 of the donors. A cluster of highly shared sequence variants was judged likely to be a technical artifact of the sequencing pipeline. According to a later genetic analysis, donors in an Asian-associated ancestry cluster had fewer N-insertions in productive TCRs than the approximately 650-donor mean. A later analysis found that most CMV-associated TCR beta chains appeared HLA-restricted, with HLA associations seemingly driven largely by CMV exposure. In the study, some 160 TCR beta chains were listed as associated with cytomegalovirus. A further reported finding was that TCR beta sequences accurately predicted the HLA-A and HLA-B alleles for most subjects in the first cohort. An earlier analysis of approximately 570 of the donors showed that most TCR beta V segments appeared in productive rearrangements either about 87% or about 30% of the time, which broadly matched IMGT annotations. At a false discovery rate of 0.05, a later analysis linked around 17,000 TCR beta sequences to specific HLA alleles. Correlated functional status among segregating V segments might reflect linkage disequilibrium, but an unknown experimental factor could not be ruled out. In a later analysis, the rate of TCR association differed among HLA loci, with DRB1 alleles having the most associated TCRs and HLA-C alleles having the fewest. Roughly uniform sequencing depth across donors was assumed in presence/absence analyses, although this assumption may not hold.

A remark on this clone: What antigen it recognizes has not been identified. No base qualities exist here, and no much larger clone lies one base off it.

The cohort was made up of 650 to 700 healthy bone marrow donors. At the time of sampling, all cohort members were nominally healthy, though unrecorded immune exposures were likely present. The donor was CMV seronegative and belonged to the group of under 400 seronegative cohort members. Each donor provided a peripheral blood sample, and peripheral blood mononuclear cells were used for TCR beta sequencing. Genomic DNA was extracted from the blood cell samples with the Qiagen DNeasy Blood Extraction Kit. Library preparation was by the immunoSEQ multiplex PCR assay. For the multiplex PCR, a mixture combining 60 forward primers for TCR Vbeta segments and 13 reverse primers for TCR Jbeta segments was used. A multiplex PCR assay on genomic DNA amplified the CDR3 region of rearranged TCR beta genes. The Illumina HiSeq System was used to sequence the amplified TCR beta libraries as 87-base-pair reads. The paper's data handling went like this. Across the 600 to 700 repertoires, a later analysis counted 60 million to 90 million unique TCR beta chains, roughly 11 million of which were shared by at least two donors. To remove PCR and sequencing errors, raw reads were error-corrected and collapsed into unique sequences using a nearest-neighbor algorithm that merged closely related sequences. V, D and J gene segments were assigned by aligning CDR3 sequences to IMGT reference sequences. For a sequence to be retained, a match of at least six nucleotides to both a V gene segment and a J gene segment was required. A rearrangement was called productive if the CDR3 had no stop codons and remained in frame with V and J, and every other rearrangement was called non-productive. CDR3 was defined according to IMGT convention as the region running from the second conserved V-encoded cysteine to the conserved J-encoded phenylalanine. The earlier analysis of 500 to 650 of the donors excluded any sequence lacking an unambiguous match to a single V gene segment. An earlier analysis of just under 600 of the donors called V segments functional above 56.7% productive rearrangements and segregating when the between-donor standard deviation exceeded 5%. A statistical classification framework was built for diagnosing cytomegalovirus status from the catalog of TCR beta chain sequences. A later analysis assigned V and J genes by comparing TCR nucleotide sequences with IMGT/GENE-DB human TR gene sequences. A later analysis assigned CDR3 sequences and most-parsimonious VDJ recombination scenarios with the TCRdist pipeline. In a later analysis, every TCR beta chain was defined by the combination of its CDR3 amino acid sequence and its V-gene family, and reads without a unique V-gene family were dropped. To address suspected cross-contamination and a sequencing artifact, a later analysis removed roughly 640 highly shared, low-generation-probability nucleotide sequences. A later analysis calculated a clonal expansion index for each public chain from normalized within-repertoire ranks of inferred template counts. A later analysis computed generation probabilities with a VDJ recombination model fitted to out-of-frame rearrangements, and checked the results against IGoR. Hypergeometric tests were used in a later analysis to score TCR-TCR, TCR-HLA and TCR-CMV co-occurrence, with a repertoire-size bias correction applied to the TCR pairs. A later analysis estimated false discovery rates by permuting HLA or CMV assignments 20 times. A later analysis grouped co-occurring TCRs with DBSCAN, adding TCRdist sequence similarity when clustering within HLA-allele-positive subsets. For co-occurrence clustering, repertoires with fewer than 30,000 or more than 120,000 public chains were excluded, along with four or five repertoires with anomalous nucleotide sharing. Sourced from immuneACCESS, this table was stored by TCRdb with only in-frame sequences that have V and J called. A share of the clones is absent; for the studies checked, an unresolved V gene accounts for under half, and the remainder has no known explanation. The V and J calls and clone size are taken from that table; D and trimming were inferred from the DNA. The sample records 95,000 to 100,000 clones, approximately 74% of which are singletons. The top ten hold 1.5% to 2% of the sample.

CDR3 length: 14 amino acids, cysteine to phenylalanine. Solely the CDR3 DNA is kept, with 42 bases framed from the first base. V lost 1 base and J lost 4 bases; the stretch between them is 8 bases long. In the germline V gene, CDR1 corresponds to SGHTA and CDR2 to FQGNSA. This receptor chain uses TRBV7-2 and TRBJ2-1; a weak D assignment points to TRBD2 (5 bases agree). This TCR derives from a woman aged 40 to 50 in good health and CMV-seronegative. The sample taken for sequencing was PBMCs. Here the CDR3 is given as CASSLGTSYNEQFF. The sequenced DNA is TGTGCCAGCAGCTTAGGGACTTCGTACAATGAGCAGTTCTTC.